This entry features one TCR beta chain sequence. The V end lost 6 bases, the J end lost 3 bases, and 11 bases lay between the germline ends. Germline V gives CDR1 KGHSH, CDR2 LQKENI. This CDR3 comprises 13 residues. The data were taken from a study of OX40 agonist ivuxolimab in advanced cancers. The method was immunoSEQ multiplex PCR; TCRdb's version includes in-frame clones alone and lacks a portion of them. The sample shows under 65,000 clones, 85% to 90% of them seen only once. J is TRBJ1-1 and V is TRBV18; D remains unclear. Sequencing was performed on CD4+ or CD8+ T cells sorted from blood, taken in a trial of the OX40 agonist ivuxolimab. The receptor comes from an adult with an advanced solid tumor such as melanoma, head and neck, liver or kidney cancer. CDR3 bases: TGTGCCAGCTCGCCCATAAGGGACACTGAAGCTTTCTTT. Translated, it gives CASSPIRDTEAFF.